This T cell receptor (beta chain) came from a study of cytomegalovirus exposure and HLA in healthy donors. Points on this clone: The target antigen is unknown.

The CDR3 length is 17 residues. The germline gives CDR1 SNHLY, CDR2 FYNNEI. V dropped 6 bases and J dropped 0 bases, with 18 bases sitting between them. The PCR made use of 60 Vbeta and 13 Jbeta primers. Generated by immunoSEQ multiplex PCR, the TCRdb table keeps only in-frame clones and is missing some. The table has more than 95,000 clones, 60% to 85% seen once; the top ten hold about 8.6%. Findings and caveats of the study: Later on, analysis showed that most CMV-associated TCR beta chains appeared to be HLA-restricted. Some public TCRs appeared in many individuals, while most sequences were rare.

The sequence came from a woman between 40 and 55 years old in good health and CMV-seropositive. The rearrangement uses TRBV2 and TRBJ1-3, with a weak D call TRBD1 (5 bases). The sequencing input was PBMCs. The CDR3 protein is CASSPFPGLNSGNTIYF. For the CDR3, the DNA is TGTGCCAGCAGCCCTTTCCCGGGACTTAACTCTGGAAACACCATATATTTT.